The sequence of this T cell receptor beta chain was determined in a study of a mutant IDH1 vaccine in newly diagnosed glioma. The wider study: Patients received vaccination from 4-6 weeks after radiotherapy alone, or with temozolomide cycles. Standard pretreatment was either radiotherapy, temozolomide, or, for most, radiochemotherapy with temozolomide.

Details on this clone: Its antigen is currently unknown.

Stated time point: week 23, last vaccination. Vaccination used 300 ug of mutant IDH1 20-mer peptide per dose, with topical imiquimod. Donors had new WHO grade 3 or 4 IDH1-mutant, ATRX-lost astrocytomas. Per the germline V gene, CDR1 is SGHRS and CDR2 is YFSETQ. The CDR3 has 16 amino acids. After removal of 4 bases from V and 2 bases from J, the junction contained 9 bases not matched to a gene. General observations from the study: Variations in leading peripheral T cell clonotypes appeared to have no connection with pseudoprogression.

Profiling relied on immunoSEQ multiplex PCR, and the TCRdb table lists in-frame clones only, not all of them. The sample yields 70,000 to 90,000 clones, roughly 85% seen once. This TCR was recovered from a man younger than 40 with glioma. Some clones in this sample may be carry-over from other donors' samples. This sample comprised PBMCs, obtained from a glioma patient whose treatment included an IDH1 peptide vaccine. V and J are TRBV5-1 and TRBJ1-2; TRBD1 agrees at 9 bases. CDR3 in DNA: TGCGCCAGCAGCCTAGCTCCGACAGGGGGGAACTATGGCTACACCTTC. It encodes CASSLAPTGGNYGYTF.